This T cell receptor (beta chain) was found in a study of T cell repertoires in ileal Crohn's disease. Findings and caveats of the study: All patients with clonality above 26.8% had endoscopic recurrence.

Notes on this clone: The antigen remains unidentified.

Per sample, roughly 500 nanograms of biopsy DNA were TCRB immunosequenced. Only in-frame clones appear in the TCRdb table, and some are missing; sequencing was by immunoSEQ multiplex PCR. The repertoire includes about 5,000 clones, about four fifths of them detected once, and approximately 12% sits in the top ten. The ends were cut back, 0 bases at V and 3 bases at J, with 10 bases in the middle. This CDR3 region has 14 residues. Per the germline V gene, CDR1 is SGDLS and CDR2 is YYNGEE. The chain employs TRBV9 and TRBJ2-7, with unresolved D. The sample taken for sequencing was ileal tissue. The sequence was collected from an adult with Crohn's disease. CDR3 sequence reads: CASSVDLGVYEQYF. In nucleotides, the CDR3 is TGTGCCAGCAGCGTAGATTTAGGAGTCTACGAGCAGTACTTC.